Each of the 10 T cell receptor beta chains below was sequenced from the same sample in a study of blood T cell repertoires in COVID-19. Data came from immunoSEQ multiplex PCR; TCRdb stores just in-frame clones and leaves some out. Altogether about 76,000 clones are present, around 83% being singletons, with the ten largest covering roughly a quarter. Sequences were obtained from peripheral blood. These receptors originate from a human donor in a cohort sampled during active COVID-19.

The gene calls are TRBV4-2 and TRBJ1-2, with D perhaps TRBD1 (6 bases). The germline gives CDR1 LGHNA, CDR2 YNFKEQ. The CDR3 is 18 residues long. The V gene lost 0 bases and the J gene lost 2 bases, with 19 bases spanning the gap. For the CDR3, the DNA is TGTGCCAGCAGCCAAGAGGCACAGGGCGTGCGGCTAAACTATGGCTACACCTTC. This encodes CASSQEAQGVRLNYGYTF.

The chain uses TRBV6-4 and TRBJ2-3; no clear D gene. CDR3 length: 14 residues. CDR1 and CDR2 (germline): MRHNA, SNTAGT. V lost 4 bases to trimming and J lost 0 bases, with 8 bases between them. CDR3 residues: CASSVDQSTDTQYF. The CDR3 DNA reads TGTGCCAGCAGTGTCGATCAGAGCACAGATACGCAGTATTTT.

The V call is TRBV12-3 or TRBV12-4, the J call TRBJ1-4, with a weak D call TRBD1 (5 bases). CDR3 size: 12 residues. The ends were cut back, 5 bases at V and 8 bases at J, with 9 bases in the middle. CDR3 coding DNA: TGTGCCAGCAGTCCGAACAGGGAAAAACTGTTTTTT. It encodes CASSPNREKLFF.

The chain joins TRBV19 to TRBJ2-3; D might be TRBD1 (6 bases). The CDR3 has 14 amino acids. The germline V gene has CDR1 LNHDA and CDR2 SQIVND (reference sequence). The ends were cut back, 7 bases at V and 1 base at J, with 12 bases in the middle. This CDR3 is CASIAAGGTDTQYF. As DNA, the CDR3 is TGTGCCAGTATTGCGGCAGGGGGCACAGATACGCAGTATTTT.

DNA for the CDR3: TGTGCCACCAGACAGACCACCGGGGAGCTGTTTTTT. Translating gives CATRQTTGELFF. The V call is TRBV10-3, the J call TRBJ2-2; D may be TRBD1 (5 bases). This CDR3 is 12 amino acids long. Germline CDR1 is ENHRY and CDR2 is SYGVKD. V dropped 10 bases and J dropped 4 bases, with 10 bases sitting between them.

This clone was picked up one time. This chain links TRBV7-9 with TRBJ1-2; the match to TRBD1 covers 8 bases. The CDR3 is 14 amino acids. The trim removed 3 bases at V and 3 bases at J, leaving 3 bases unmatched. From germline, CDR1 is SEHNR and CDR2 FQNEAQ (reference sequence). Here the CDR3 reads CASSFGTGYYGYTF. CDR3 DNA sequence: TGTGCCAGCAGCTTCGGGACAGGATACTATGGCTACACCTTC.

The V gene is TRBV6-5, the J gene TRBJ2-3; 7 nucleotides align to TRBD1. J gave up 6 bases and V 6 bases, and 3 bases lay outside the gene matches. Germline lookup yields CDR1 MNHEY and CDR2 SVGAGI. This CDR3 comprises 12 residues. CDR3 sequence (DNA): TGTGCCAGCAGAACAGGGGTGGATACGCAGTATTTT. Its translation: CASRTGVDTQYF.

The chain employs TRBV19 and TRBJ2-7; 9 nucleotides agree with TRBD1. CDR1 is LNHDA and CDR2 is SQIVND in the germline V gene (reference sequence). The CDR3 has 13 residues. The J segment lost 2 bases and the V segment lost 10 bases, leaving 6 bases of the junction unmatched. The CDR3 DNA follows: TGTGCCACCTCCGGGACAGGGACCTACGAGCAGTACTTC. It is translated as CATSGTGTYEQYF.

This rearrangement joins TRBV5-6 to TRBJ2-1, with 8 bases aligning to TRBD1. This CDR3 has 16 amino acids. V lost 1 base, J lost 7 bases, and 10 bases stayed unmatched. The germline V gene has CDR1 SGHDT and CDR2 YYEEEE. The CDR3 coding sequence is TGTGCCAGCAGCTTGTATGCCGACAGGGGCGGGAATGAGCAGTTCTTC. Translated, it gives CASSLYADRGGNEQFF.

The V gene is TRBV7-9, the J gene TRBJ2-5, with 11 bases that match TRBD1. Germline lookup yields CDR1 SEHNR and CDR2 FQNEAQ (reference sequence). The V gene end was trimmed by 3 bases and the J gene end by 5 bases; junction bases not matched to a gene: 8. The length of the CDR3 is 16 residues. This CDR3 reads CASSFPWDRGMETQYF. CDR3 nucleotide sequence: TGTGCCAGCAGCTTTCCTTGGGACAGGGGGATGGAGACCCAGTACTTC.